A single sample is the source of the 2 T cell receptor beta chains below, sequenced in a study of T cell responses to AZD1222 COVID-19 vaccine. Produced via immunoSEQ multiplex PCR; TCRdb's table is partial and in-frame only. The table records some 120,000 clones, around 87% of them present only once. The sample consisted of peripheral blood, taken 28 days after the second AZD1222 dose. The source of these receptors is an adult who received the AZD1222 COVID-19 vaccine.

The table lists this clone with a count of one. V is TRBV12-3 or TRBV12-4 and J is TRBJ2-7; 7 nucleotides line up with TRBD2. V was pared by 3 bases and J by 3 bases, with 2 bases of the junction left unmatched. This CDR3 contains 13 residues. The CDR3 spells CASSFGGSYEQYF. CDR3 DNA: TGTGCCAGCAGTTTCGGGGGGAGCTACGAGCAGTACTTC.

The rearrangement uses TRBV5-1 and TRBJ2-3, with 10 positions matching TRBD2. V was pared by 2 bases and J by 1 base, with 7 bases of the junction left unmatched. Germline V gene sequence: CDR1 SGHRS, CDR2 YFSETQ. This CDR3 is 17 amino acids long. The CDR3 here is CASSLGLAGGGTDTQYF. The CDR3 nucleotides are TGCGCCAGCAGCTTAGGATTAGCGGGGGGAGGCACAGATACGCAGTATTTT.